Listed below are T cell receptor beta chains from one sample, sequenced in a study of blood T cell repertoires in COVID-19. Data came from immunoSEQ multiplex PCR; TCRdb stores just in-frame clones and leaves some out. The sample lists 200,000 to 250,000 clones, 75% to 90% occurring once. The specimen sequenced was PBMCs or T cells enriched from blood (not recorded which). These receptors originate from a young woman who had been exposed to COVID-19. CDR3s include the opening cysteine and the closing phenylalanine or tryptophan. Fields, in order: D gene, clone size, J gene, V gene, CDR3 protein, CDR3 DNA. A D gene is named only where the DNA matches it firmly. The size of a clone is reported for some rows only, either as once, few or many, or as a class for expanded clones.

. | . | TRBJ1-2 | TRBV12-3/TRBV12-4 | CASSFQGSYGYTF | TGTGCCAGCAGTTTTCAGGGATCCTATGGCTACACCTTC
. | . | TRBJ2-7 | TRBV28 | CANPDRHDSYEQYF | TGTGCCAACCCGGACAGACATGACTCCTACGAGCAGTACTTC
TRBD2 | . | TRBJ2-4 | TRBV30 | CAWTVAGGWNIQYF | TGTGCCTGGACCGTAGCGGGAGGTTGGAACATTCAGTACTTC
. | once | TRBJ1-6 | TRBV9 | CASRGAGDYNSPLHF | TGTGCCAGCAGGGGTGCAGGGGACTATAATTCACCCCTCCACTTT
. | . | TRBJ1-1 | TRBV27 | CASSRGSNTEAFF | TGTGCCAGCAGTCGGGGTTCGAACACTGAAGCTTTCTTT
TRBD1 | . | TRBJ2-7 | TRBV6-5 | CASSPDRGSSYEQYF | TGTGCCAGCAGCCCCGACAGGGGATCCTCCTACGAGCAGTACTTC
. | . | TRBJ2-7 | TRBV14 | CASSQDWSSHEQYF | TGTGCCAGCAGCCAAGATTGGTCTAGCCACGAGCAGTACTTC
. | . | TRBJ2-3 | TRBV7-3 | CASSWRPGDTQYF | TGTGCCAGCAGCTGGAGACCGGGGGATACGCAGTATTTT
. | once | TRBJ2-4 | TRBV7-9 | CASSLGGRSLAKNIQYF | TGTGCCAGCAGCTTAGGGGGGCGGTCACTAGCCAAAAACATTCAGTACTTC
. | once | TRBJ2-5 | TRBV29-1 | CSVRESETQYF | TGCAGCGTCCGGGAGTCAGAGACCCAGTACTTC
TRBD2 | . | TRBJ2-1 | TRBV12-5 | CASGLATSGRGYEQFF | TGTGCTAGTGGTTTGGCCACTAGCGGGAGAGGCTATGAGCAGTTCTTC
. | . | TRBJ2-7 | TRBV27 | CASSLTGREYEQYF | TGTGCCAGCAGTTTGACAGGTCGCGAATACGAGCAGTACTTC
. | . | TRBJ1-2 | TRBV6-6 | CASSQNGSPYGYTF | TGTGCCAGCAGCCAAAACGGGTCACCATATGGCTACACCTTC
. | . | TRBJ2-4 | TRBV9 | CASARGIKNIQYF | TGTGCCAGCGCTAGGGGAATCAAAAACATTCAGTACTTC
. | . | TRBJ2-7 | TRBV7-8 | CASSLGTPRHEQYF | TGTGCCAGCAGCTTAGGAACCCCTAGACACGAGCAGTACTTC